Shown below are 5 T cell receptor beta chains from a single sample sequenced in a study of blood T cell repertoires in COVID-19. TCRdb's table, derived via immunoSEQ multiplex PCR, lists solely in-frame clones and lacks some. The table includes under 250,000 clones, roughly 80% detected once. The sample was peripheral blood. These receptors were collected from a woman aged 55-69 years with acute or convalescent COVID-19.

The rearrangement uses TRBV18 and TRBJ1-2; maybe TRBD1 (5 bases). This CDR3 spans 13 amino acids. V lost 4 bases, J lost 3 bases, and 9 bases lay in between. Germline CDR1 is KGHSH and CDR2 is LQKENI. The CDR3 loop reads CASSQGSDYGYTF. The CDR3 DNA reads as TGTGCCAGCTCACAGGGGTCGGACTATGGCTACACCTTC.

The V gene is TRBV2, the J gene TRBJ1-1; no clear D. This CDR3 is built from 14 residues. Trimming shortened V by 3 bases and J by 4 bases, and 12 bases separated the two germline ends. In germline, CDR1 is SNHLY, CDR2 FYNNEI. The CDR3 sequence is CASSDFGGTTEAFF. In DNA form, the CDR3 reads TGTGCCAGCAGTGATTTCGGAGGTACCACTGAAGCTTTCTTT.

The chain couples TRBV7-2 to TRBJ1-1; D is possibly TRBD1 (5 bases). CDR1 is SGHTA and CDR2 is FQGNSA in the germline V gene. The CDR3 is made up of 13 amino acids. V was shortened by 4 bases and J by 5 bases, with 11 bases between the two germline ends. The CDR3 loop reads CASSSSGTTEAFF. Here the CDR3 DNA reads TGTGCCAGCAGCTCGTCAGGGACTACTGAAGCTTTCTTT.

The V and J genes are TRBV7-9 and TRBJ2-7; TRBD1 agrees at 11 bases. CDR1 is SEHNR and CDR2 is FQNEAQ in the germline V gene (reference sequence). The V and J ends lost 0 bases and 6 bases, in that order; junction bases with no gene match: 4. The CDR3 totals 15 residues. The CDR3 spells CASSLAGTGGGEQYF. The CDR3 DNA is TGTGCCAGCAGCTTAGCCGGGACAGGGGGTGGCGAGCAGTACTTC.

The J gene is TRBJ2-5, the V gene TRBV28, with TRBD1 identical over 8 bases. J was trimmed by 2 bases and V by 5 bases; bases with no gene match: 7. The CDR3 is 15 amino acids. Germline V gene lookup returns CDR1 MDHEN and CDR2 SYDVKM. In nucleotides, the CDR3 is TGTGCCAGCAGTCCAGCCGGGACAGGACAAGAGACCCAGTACTTC. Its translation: CASSPAGTGQETQYF.